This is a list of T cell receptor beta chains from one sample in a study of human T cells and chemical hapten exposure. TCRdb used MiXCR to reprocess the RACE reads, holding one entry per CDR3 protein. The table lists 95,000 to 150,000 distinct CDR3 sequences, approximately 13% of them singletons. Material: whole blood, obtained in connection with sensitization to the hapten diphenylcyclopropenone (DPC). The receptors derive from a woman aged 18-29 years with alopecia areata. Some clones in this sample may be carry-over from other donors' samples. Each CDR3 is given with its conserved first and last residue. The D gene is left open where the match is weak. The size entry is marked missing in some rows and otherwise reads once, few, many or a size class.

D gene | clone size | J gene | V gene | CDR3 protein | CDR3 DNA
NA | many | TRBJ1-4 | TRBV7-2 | CASSLMRGGTNEKLFF | TGTGCCAGCAGCCTCATGCGGGGGGGCACTAATGAAAAACTGTTTTTT
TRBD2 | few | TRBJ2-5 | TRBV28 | CASSPGLVRLETQYF | TGTGCCAGCAGCCCCGGACTAGTTCGTCTAGAGACCCAGTACTTC
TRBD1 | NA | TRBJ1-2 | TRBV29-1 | CSVAGTDISLNYGYTF | TGCAGCGTCGCCGGGACAGACATTTCCCTTAACTATGGCTACACCTTC
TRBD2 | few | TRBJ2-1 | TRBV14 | CASSQDLAGGPPNEQFF | TGTGCCAGCAGCCAAGATCTAGCGGGGGGGCCACCCAATGAGCAGTTCTTC
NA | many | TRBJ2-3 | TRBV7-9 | CASSLEPLYDTQYF | TGTGCCAGCAGCTTAGAACCGCTTTATGATACGCAGTATTTT
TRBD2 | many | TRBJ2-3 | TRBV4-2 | CASSLQAASGGAWKDTQYF | TGTGCCAGCAGCCTCCAGGCGGCTAGCGGGGGCGCTTGGAAAGATACGCAGTATTTT
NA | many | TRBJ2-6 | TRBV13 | CASSRPLSSGANVLTF | TGTGCCAGCAGCCGTCCGCTCTCTTCTGGGGCCAACGTCCTGACTTTC
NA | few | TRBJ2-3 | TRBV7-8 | CASSLESDPADTQYF | TGTGCCAGCAGCTTAGAGTCCGACCCGGCGGATACGCAGTATTTT
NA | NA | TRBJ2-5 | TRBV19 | CASSGGRPQETQYF | TGTGCCAGTAGTGGGGGACGGCCCCAAGAGACCCAGTACTTC
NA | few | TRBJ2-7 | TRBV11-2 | CASSLTGQLSYEQYF | TGTGCCAGCAGCTTAACTGGACAGTTATCCTACGAGCAGTACTTC
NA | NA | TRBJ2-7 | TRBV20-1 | CSASGHRADEQYF | TGCAGTGCTTCGGGACACCGGGCCGACGAGCAGTACTTC
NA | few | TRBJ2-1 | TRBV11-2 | CASSLARGPYNEQFF | TGTGCCAGCAGCTTAGCCCGGGGCCCCTACAATGAGCAGTTCTTC
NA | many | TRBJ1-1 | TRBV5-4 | CASSFPQVNTEAFF | TGTGCCAGCAGCTTTCCCCAGGTGAACACTGAAGCTTTCTTT
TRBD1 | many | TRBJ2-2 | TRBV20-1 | CSARGDRGTGELFF | TGCAGTGCTAGAGGGGACAGAGGCACCGGGGAGCTGTTTTTT
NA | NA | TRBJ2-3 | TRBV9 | CASSGGPGDTQYF | TGTGCCAGCAGCGGGGGGCCGGGAGATACGCAGTATTTT
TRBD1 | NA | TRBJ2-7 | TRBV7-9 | CASSFDWTGSYEQYF | TGTGCCAGCAGCTTTGACTGGACAGGTTCCTACGAGCAGTACTTC
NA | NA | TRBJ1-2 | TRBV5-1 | CASSLDVVNYGYTF | TGCGCCAGCAGCTTGGATGTGGTTAACTATGGCTACACCTTC
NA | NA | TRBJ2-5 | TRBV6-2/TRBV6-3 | CASSGQTQGPETQYF | TGTGCCAGCAGCGGTCAGACACAGGGTCCAGAGACCCAGTACTTC
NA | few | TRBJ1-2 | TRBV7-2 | CASSLAGTSNGYTF | TGTGCCAGCAGCTTGGCCGGGACAAGTAATGGCTACACCTTC
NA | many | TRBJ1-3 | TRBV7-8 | CASSPSQGLQLYSGNTIYF | TGTGCCAGCAGCCCCAGCCAAGGGCTACAGCTCTACTCTGGAAACACCATATATTTT
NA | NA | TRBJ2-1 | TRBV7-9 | CASSSPDSSLYNEQFF | TGTGCCAGCAGCTCGCCGGACAGCTCCCTCTACAATGAGCAGTTCTTC
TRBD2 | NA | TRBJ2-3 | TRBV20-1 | CSAGRGVSTDTQYF | TGCAGTGCTGGCCGGGGGGTCAGCACAGATACGCAGTATTTT
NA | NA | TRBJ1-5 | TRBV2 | CASRDTHINQPQHF | TGTGCCAGCAGGGACACCCATATTAATCAGCCCCAGCATTTT
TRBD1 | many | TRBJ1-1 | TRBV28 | CASSSPRQGGRTEAFF | TGTGCCAGCAGTTCCCCCAGACAGGGCGGACGGACTGAAGCTTTCTTT
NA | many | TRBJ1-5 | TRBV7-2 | CASSLEVYSNQPQHF | TGTGCCAGCAGCTTAGAAGTGTATAGCAATCAGCCCCAGCATTTT
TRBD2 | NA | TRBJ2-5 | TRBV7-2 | CASSFNIGLVGETQYF | TGTGCCAGCAGCTTTAATATCGGACTAGTAGGCGAGACCCAGTACTTC
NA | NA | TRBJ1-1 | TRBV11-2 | CALLKGGAQNTEAFF | TGTGCCCTACTCAAGGGGGGGGCTCAGAACACTGAAGCTTTCTTT
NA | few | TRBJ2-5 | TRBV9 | CASSVDLQETQYF | TGTGCCAGCAGCGTAGACCTCCAAGAGACCCAGTACTTC
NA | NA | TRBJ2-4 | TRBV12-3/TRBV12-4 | CASSFANGGNIQYF | TGTGCCAGCAGTTTCGCGAACGGGGGAAACATTCAGTACTTC
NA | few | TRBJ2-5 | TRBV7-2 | CASSSSRGGGGETQYF | TGTGCCAGCAGCTCCTCCCGCGGGGGCGGGGGAGAGACCCAGTACTTC
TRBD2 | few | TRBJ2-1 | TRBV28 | CASIRTSGVNEQFF | TGTGCCAGCATAAGGACTAGCGGGGTCAATGAGCAGTTCTTC
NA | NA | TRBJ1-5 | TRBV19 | CASTWDRGGNQPQHF | TGTGCCAGTACTTGGGACCGGGGTGGCAATCAGCCCCAGCATTTT
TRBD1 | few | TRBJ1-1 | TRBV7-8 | CASSLLYGTGTPTEAFF | TGTGCCAGCAGCTTATTATACGGGACAGGGACCCCCACTGAAGCTTTCTTT
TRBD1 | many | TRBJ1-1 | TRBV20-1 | CSARHRGRDTEAFF | TGCAGTGCTAGGCACAGGGGGCGGGACACTGAAGCTTTCTTT